The TCR beta chain described here comes from a study of blood T cell repertoires in COVID-19. Clones were sequenced by immunoSEQ multiplex PCR, and TCRdb holds only the in-frame ones, with some missing. The table lists a few hundred thousand clones, approximately 91% of them singletons. CDR1 is SGHRS, CDR2 YFSETQ, per germline. Trimming at V came to 4 bases and at J to 12 bases, leaving 18 bases not matched to a gene. The CDR3 consists of 16 residues. This chain joins TRBV5-1 and TRBJ2-1; 8 bases map to TRBD2. The TCR comes from a woman aged 30 to 39 who had recovered from COVID-19. Sequences were obtained from PBMCs or T cells enriched from blood (not recorded which). This CDR3 reads CASSQGIAGTTGGQFF. The CDR3 bases are TGCGCCAGCAGCCAGGGAATAGCGGGGACCACCGGGGGGCAGTTCTTC.